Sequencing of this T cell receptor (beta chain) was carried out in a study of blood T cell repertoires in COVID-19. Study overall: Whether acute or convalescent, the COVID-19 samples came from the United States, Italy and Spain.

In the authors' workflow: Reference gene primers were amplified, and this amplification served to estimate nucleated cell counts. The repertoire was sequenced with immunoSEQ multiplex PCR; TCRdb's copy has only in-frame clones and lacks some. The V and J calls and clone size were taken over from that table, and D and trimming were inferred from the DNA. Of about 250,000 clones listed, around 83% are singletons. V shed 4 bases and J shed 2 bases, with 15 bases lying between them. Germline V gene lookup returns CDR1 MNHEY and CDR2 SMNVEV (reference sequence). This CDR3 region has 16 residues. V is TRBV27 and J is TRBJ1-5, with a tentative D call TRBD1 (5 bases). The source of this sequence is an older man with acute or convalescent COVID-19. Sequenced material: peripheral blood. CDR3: CASSSYMGLGNQPQHF. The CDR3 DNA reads TGTGCCAGCAGTTCATACATGGGGCTGGGCAATCAGCCCCAGCATTTT.